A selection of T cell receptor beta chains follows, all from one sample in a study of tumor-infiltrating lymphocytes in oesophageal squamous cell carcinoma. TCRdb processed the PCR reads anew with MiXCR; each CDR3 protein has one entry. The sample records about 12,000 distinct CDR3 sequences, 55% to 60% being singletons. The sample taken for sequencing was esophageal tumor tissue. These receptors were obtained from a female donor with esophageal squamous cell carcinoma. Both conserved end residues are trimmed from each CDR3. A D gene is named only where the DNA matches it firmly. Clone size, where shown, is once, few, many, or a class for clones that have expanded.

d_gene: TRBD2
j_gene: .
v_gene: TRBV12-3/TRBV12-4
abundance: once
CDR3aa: ASGLARGETQY

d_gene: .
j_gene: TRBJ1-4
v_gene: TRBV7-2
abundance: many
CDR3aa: ASSIGHVATNEKLF

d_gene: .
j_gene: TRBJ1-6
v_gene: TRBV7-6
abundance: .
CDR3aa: ASTATYGEGLEQY

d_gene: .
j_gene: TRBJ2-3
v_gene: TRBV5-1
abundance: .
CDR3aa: ASSEDGTSTDTQY

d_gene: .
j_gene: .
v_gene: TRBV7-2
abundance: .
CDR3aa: ASSLSWAADYGYT

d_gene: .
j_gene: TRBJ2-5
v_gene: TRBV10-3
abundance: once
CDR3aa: AISDTAYQETQY

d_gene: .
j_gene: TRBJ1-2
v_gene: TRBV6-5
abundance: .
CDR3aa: ASSTSVGYGYT

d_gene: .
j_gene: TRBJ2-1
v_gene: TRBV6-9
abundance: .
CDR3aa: ASSYQGPTVEQF

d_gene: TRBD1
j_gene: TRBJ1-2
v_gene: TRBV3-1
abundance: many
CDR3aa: ASSLTGGGKGYT

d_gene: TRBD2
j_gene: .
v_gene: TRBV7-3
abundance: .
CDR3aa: ASSLSLTSGTAYEQY

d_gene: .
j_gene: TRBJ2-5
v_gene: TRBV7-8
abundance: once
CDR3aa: ASSLAAGTREQY

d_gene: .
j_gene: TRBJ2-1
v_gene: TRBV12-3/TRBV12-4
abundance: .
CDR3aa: ASSYLDNEQF

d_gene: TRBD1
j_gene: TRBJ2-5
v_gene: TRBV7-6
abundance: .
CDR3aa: ASSTGTVGFETQY

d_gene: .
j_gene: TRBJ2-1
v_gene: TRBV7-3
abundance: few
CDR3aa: ASSLTPRGAYNEQF

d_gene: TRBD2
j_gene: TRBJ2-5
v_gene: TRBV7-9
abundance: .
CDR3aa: ASSPTLGGTSGTETQY

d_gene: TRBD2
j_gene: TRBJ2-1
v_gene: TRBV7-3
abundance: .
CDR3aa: ASSSQAGVSYNEQF

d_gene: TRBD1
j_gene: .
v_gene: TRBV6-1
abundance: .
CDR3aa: ASRRTGATAYEQY

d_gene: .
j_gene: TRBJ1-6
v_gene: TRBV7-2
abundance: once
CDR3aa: ATGPLSSYNSPLH

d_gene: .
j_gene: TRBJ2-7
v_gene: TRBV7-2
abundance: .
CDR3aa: ASSLRMHEQY

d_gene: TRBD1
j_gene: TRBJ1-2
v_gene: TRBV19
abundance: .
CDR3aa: ASSTPGTGYGYT

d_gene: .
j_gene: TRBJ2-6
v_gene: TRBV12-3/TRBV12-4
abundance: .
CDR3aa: ASSDKESSGANVLT

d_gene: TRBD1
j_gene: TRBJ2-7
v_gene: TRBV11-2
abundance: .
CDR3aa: ASSLYPRGQGSYEQY

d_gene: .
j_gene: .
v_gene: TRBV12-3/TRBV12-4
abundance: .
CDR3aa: ASSVDRETQY

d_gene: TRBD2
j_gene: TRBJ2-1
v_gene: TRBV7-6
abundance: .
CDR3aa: ASSLGRTSGGLYNEQF

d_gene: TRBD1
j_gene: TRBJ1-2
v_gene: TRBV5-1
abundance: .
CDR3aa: ASSSRSMTGGYT

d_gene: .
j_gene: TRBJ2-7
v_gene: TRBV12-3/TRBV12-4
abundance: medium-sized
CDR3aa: ASSYSRGISYEQY

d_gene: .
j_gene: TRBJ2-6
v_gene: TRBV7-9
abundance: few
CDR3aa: ASSLEGG

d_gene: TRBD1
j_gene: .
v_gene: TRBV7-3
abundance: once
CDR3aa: ASSPDRERHEQY

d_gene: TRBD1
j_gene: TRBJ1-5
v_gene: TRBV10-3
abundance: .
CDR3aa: ATTGGRFNSNQPQH

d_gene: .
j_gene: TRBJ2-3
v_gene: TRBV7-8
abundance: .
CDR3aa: ASSLASDTDTQY

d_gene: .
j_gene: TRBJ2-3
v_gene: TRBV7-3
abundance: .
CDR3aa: ASSLMAADTQY

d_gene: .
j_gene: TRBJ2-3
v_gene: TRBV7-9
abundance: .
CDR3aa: ASSHFRGGTDTQY

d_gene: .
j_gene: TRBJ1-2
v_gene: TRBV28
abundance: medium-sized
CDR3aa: ASNPPPGVGYT

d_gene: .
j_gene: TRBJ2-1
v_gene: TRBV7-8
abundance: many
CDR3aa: ASSFYATGKYNEQF

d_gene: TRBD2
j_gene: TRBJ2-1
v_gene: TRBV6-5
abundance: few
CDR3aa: ASSYSWASGNNEQF

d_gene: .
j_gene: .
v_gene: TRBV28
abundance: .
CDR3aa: ASHPRSPAYEQY

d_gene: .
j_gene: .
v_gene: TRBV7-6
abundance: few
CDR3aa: ASSLGVAAEQF

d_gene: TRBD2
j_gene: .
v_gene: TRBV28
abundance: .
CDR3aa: ASSLLGLAGEHEQF

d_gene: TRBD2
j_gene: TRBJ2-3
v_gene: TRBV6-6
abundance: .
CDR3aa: ASSYGTSRTDTQY

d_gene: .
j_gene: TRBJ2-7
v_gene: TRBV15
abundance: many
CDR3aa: ATSVSYREGEQY

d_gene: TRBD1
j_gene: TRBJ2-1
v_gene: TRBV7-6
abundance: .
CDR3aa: ASSPRQGSSNEQF

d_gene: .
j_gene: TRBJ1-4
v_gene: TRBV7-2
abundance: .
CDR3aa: ASRQGPERGKLF

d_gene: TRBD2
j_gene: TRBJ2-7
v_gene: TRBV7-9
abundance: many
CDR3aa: ASSLALAGYEQY

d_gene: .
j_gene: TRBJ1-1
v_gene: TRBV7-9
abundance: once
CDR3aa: ASSLGQDAFMNTEAF

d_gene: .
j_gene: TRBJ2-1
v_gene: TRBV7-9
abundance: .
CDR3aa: ASSKIRSMYDEQF

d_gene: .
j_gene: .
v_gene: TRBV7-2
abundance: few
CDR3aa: ASSPLPYEQY

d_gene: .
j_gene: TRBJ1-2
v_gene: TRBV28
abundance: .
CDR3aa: ASSFAQDLYGYT

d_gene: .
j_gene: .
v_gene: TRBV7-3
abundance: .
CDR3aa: ASSCPPTGRETQY

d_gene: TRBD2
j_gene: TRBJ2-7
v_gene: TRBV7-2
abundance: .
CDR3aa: ASSLAGGPYEQY

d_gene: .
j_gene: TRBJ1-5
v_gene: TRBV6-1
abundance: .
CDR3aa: ASSYGGGNQPQH

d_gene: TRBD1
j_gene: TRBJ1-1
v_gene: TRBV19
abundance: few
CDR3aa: ATRDRARATEAF

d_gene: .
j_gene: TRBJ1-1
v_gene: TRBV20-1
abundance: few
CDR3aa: SARSLYRDTEAF

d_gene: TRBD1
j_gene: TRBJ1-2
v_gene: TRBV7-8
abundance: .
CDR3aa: ASSFKQGNYGYT

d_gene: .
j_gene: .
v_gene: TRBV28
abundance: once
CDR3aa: ASSFGQSYEQY